Shown below are 7 T cell receptor beta chains from a single sample sequenced in a study of CD8+CD57+ T cells in acquired aplastic anemia. Using genomic DNA as the template, TCR beta VDJ and CDR3 profiling was carried out. TCRdb independently ran MiXCR on the reads; one entry per CDR3 protein. The repertoire consists of about 190,000 distinct CDR3 sequences, with around 66% occurring once and the leading ten covering around 46%. The sequenced sample was sorted CD4+, CD8+, or CD8+CD57+ T cells (not recorded which) from PBMCs. Receptors originate from a human donor with severe aplastic anemia or a healthy control (not recorded which).

The CDR3: CASSDRRDGAYEQYF. Written as DNA, the CDR3 is TGTGCCAGCAGTGATCGAAGGGACGGAGCCTACGAGCAGTACTTC. The V gene is TRBV25-1, the J gene TRBJ2-7; possibly TRBD1 or TRBD2 for D (5 bases each). V gave up 3 bases and J gave up 2 bases, with 14 bases separating them. The V gene's germline CDR1 is MGHDK and CDR2 SYGVNS. The CDR3 has 15 amino acids.

This CDR3 reads CATSRAAGLFTEAFF. DNA of the CDR3: TGTGCCACCAGCAGAGCTGCAGGGCTGTTTACTGAAGCTTTCTTT. This chain joins TRBV15 and TRBJ1-1; TRBD1 is a possible D gene (5 bases). V was clipped by 1 base and J by 5 bases, with 14 bases between them. Looked up from germline, CDR1 is LNHNV and CDR2 is YYDKDF (reference sequence). The CDR3 loop spans 15 amino acids. The full variable domain, its missing parts supplied by reference TRBV15 and TRBJ1-1, is DAMVIQNPRYQVTQFGKPVTLSCSQTLNHNVMYWYQQKSSQAPKLLFHYYDKDFNNEADTPDNFQSRRPNTSFCFLDIRSPGLGDTAMYLCATSRAAGLFTEAFFGQGTRLTVV.

This chain links TRBV7-2 with TRBJ2-5; D is perhaps TRBD1 or TRBD2 (5 bases each). This CDR3 has 15 residues. Germline loops: CDR1 SGHTA, CDR2 FQGNSA. V was trimmed by 5 bases and J by 3 bases, leaving 16 bases between them. DNA of the CDR3: TGTGCCAGCAGCCCACGGCTGGGGGTTAAAGAGACCCAGTACTTC. Its protein product is CASSPRLGVKETQYF.

The genes are TRBV20-1 and TRBJ2-1; TRBD2 aligns across 8 bases. The germline CDR1 and CDR2 sequences are DFQATT and SNEGSKA (reference sequence). This CDR3 is built from 13 residues. CDR3: CSVLEAGANEQFF. The CDR3 nucleotides are TGCAGCGTGCTCGAAGCGGGGGCCAATGAGCAGTTCTTC.

The chain uses TRBV7-9 and TRBJ2-5; TRBD2 might be the D (7 bases). The CDR3 spans 14 residues. V was cut by 5 bases and J by 5 bases, with 15 bases left in between. Germline V gene sequence: CDR1 SEHNR, CDR2 FQNEAQ (reference sequence). CDR3 in DNA: TGTGCCAGCAGCGCTCGGGCGGGGGCCGAGACCCAGTACTTC. Translation gives CASSARAGAETQYF.

With regard to this clonotype: A read error may account for a junction end that differs from germline. This rearrangement joins TRBV9 to TRBJ2-2; 10 bases are a match to TRBD1. This CDR3 is 15 amino acids long. Germline V gene data show CDR1 as SGDLS and CDR2 as YYNGEE. CDR3 bases: TGTGCCAACAGCGGACAGGGGGCGAACACCGGGGAGCTGTTTTTT. It is translated as CANSGQGANTGELFF.

V usage is TRBV4-3 and J usage is TRBJ1-2, with 7 nucleotides matching TRBD1. V trimming: 4 bases; J trimming: 8 bases; junction bases outside the gene matches: 10. The CDR3 is 14 amino acids. Germline loops: CDR1 LGHNA, CDR2 YSLEER. The CDR3, as DNA: TGCGCCAGCAGCCCAGTTTTTAAGGGACAGGGCTACACCTTC. Protein: CASSPVFKGQGYTF.